Listed here are 29 T cell receptor beta chains from one sample, sequenced in a study of T cells in narcolepsy. Clones were sequenced by immunoSEQ multiplex PCR, and TCRdb holds only the in-frame ones, with some missing. The table has tens of thousands of clones, 70% to 80% seen once. Sequencing input: memory (CD45RA-) CD4+ T cells from blood. Source of these receptors: a human donor in good health.

The chain joins TRBV29-1 to TRBJ2-3; D call uncertain. Germline assignment: CDR1 SQVTM and CDR2 ANQGSEA. V lost 4 bases, J lost 1 base, and 6 bases lay in between. The CDR3 is made up of 12 amino acids. DNA of the CDR3: TGCAGCGTTGGGTCGGGCACAGATACGCAGTATTTT. Its translation: CSVGSGTDTQYF.

J is TRBJ1-3 and V is TRBV5-4, with D possibly being TRBD1 (5 bases). Between the trimmed V and J ends, which lost 2 bases and 7 bases, there was a span of 10 bases. Germline CDR1 is SGHNT and CDR2 is YYREEE (reference sequence). CDR3 length: 13 amino acids. The CDR3: CASSFDSGNTIYF. CDR3 DNA: TGTGCCAGCAGCTTCGACAGCGGCAACACCATATATTTT.

This clone was counted once. This chain joins TRBV6-1 and TRBJ1-5, with D tentatively TRBD1 (5 bases). The length of the CDR3 is 15 residues. Germline loops: CDR1 MNHNS, CDR2 SASEGT. V lost 7 bases to trimming and J lost 1 base, with 14 bases between them. This CDR3 reads CASTKGVTSNQPQHF. CDR3 sequence (DNA): TGTGCCAGCACGAAAGGGGTTACGAGCAATCAGCCCCAGCATTTT.

This clone has only one observation. V and J are TRBV28 and TRBJ2-5; D gene ambiguous. The V end lost 1 base, the J end lost 7 bases, and 16 bases lay between the germline ends. The CDR3 consists of 15 residues. Germline lookup yields CDR1 MDHEN and CDR2 SYDVKM. This CDR3 reads CASSLSGGHEVTQYF. CDR3 DNA sequence: TGTGCCAGCAGTTTATCGGGTGGCCATGAAGTGACCCAGTACTTC.

This chain connects TRBV7-2 to TRBJ1-2; D may be TRBD1 (5 bases). V lost 3 bases, J lost 2 bases, and 13 bases lay in between. There are 15 residues in the CDR3. The germline gives CDR1 SGHTA, CDR2 FQGNSA. This chain's CDR3 is CASSLSVQENYGYTF. The CDR3 nucleotides read TGTGCCAGCAGCTTGTCTGTACAGGAAAACTATGGCTACACCTTC.

Points on this clone: The DNA is omitted, as the CDR3 cannot be located on it reliably, and the CDR3 follows TCRdb's listing. This chain links TRBV7-9 with TRBJ2-3. Germline CDR1 reads SEHNR; CDR2 reads FQNEAQ (reference sequence). Ends included, the CDR3 has 15 residues. CDR3 residues: CASSFGQGTSNTQYF.

The J gene is TRBJ1-2, the V gene TRBV5-8, with D possibly matching TRBD1 (6 bases). This CDR3 is 16 amino acids long. Trimming took 4 bases from V and 7 from J, leaving 23 bases between them. Germline V gene data show CDR1 as SGHTS and CDR2 as YDEGEE. The CDR3, as DNA: TGTGCCAGCAGCCGTATGCGACAGGCTAAGGCCCCTGGCTACACCTTC. It yields the protein CASSRMRQAKAPGYTF.

CDR3 amino acids: CASSTRDSPLHF. In DNA, the CDR3 is TGTGCCAGCAGTACGAGGGATTCACCCCTCCACTTT. The rearrangement joins TRBV6-6 to TRBJ1-6, with D uncertain. From germline, CDR1 is MNHNY and CDR2 SVGAGI (reference sequence). The germline V and J ends were trimmed by 5 bases and 8 bases, with 7 bases remaining between them. This CDR3 region has 12 residues.

The rearrangement joins TRBV27 to TRBJ1-6; D is unclear. CDR1 MNHEY and CDR2 SMNVEV come from the germline V gene (reference sequence). This CDR3 spans 16 amino acids. Deletions cut 4 bases from V and 0 bases from J, with 10 bases between. CDR3 DNA sequence: TGTGCCAGCAGTTGGGCGGCAAGCTCCTATAATTCACCCCTCCACTTT. This encodes CASSWAASSYNSPLHF.

The chain uses TRBV19 and TRBJ2-7; D is possibly TRBD1 (5 bases). V gave up 6 bases and J gave up 3 bases, with 12 bases separating them. The length of the CDR3 is 13 residues. Germline V gives CDR1 LNHDA, CDR2 SQIVND (reference sequence). This CDR3 is CASRGQGNYEQYF. In DNA form, the CDR3 reads TGTGCCAGTAGGGGTCAGGGCAACTACGAGCAGTACTTC.

This chain links TRBV6-6 with TRBJ1-5; no clear D gene. Germline values: CDR1 MNHNY, CDR2 SVGAGI (reference sequence). The CDR3 is made up of 16 amino acids. Between the trimmed V and J ends, which lost 4 bases and 0 bases, there was a span of 13 bases. CDR3 coding DNA: TGTGCCAGCAGTTTCCCGGCGGAATATAGCAATCAGCCCCAGCATTTT. Its protein product is CASSFPAEYSNQPQHF.

This chain connects TRBV7-9 to TRBJ1-1; D is ambiguous. The germline V and J ends were trimmed by 2 bases and 1 base, with 11 bases remaining between them. This CDR3 has 15 residues. Germline V gives CDR1 SEHNR, CDR2 FQNEAQ (reference sequence). CDR3 DNA sequence: TGTGCCAGCAGCTTAAGATTCACCTCGAACACTGAAGCTTTCTTT. This gives the protein CASSLRFTSNTEAFF.

This clone occurred a few times. The rearrangement joins TRBV25-1 to TRBJ2-7; 7 positions match TRBD2. CDR3 length: 15 residues. J was trimmed by 3 bases and V by 0 bases; bases with no gene match: 5. Germline V gives CDR1 MGHDK, CDR2 SYGVNS. The CDR3 sequence: CASSEYGGGNYEQYF. CDR3 in DNA: TGTGCCAGCAGTGAATATGGGGGGGGGAACTACGAGCAGTACTTC.

CDR3 sequence: CASSSTTGGLAFF. The CDR3 nucleotides read TGTGCCAGCAGCTCGACTACAGGGGGCTTGGCTTTCTTT. This sequence joins TRBV7-3 and TRBJ1-1, with 9 nucleotides matching TRBD1. The germline CDR1 and CDR2 sequences are SGHTA and FQGTGA. The CDR3 sequence is 13 residues long. The V and J ends lost 4 bases and 11 bases, in that order; junction bases with no gene match: 8. Looking up the rest from reference TRBV7-3 and TRBJ1-1 gives the full variable domain: GAGVSQTPSNKVTEKGKYVELRCDPISGHTALYWYRQSLGQGPEFLIYFQGTGAADDSGLPNDRFFAVRPEGSVSTLKIQRTERGDSAVYLCASSSTTGGLAFFGQGTRLTVV.

The CDR3 sequence: CASMGGQGGKNEQFF. For the CDR3, the DNA is TGTGCCAGCATGGGGGGACAGGGCGGAAAGAATGAGCAGTTCTTC. The chain has TRBV7-2 and TRBJ2-1; 9 positions match TRBD1. Losses at the gene ends were 7 bases for V and 7 bases for J; bases not matched to a gene: 11. From germline, CDR1 is SGHTA and CDR2 FQGNSA. This CDR3 spans 15 amino acids.

V gene TRBV5-6 combines with J gene TRBJ2-1; possibly TRBD1 or TRBD2 for D (5 bases each). Trimming took off 3 bases at V and 7 bases at J, with 14 bases between the two ends. This CDR3 is 14 amino acids long. Germline V CDR1 and CDR2: SGHDT, YYEEEE. The CDR3 DNA reads TGTGCCAGCAGCTGGGGGTTTGAAGCGAATGAGCAGTTCTTC. This gives the protein CASSWGFEANEQFF.

The chain combines TRBV4-1 with TRBJ2-1; 9 nucleotides line up with TRBD1. This CDR3 spans 16 amino acids. V gave up 0 bases and J gave up 6 bases; unmatched junction bases: 6. CDR1 and CDR2 from the germline V gene are MGHRA and YSYEKL. The DNA of the CDR3 is TGCGCCAGCAGCCAAGATAAAGGGACAGGGATCAATGAGCAGTTCTTC. As protein: CASSQDKGTGINEQFF.

The rearrangement uses TRBV6-6 and TRBJ1-5; D is uncertain. Germline lookup yields CDR1 MNHNY and CDR2 SVGAGI (reference sequence). The CDR3 extends over 14 amino acids. Trimming took off 1 base at V and 0 bases at J, with 4 bases between the two ends. Here the CDR3 reads CASSYLNSNQPQHF. The CDR3 nucleotides read TGTGCCAGCAGTTACTTGAATAGCAATCAGCCCCAGCATTTT.

The chain is built from TRBV4-1 and TRBJ1-2, with unresolved D. Germline lookup yields CDR1 MGHRA and CDR2 YSYEKL. The CDR3 covers 14 residues. V lost 2 bases and J lost 8, with 15 bases in between. The CDR3 DNA is TGCGCCAGCAGCCAAATTCAGGCAGTGGGCGGCTACACCTTC. It specifies CASSQIQAVGGYTF.

The V and J genes are TRBV4-1 and TRBJ2-1; 15 bases are shared with TRBD2. V lost 2 bases to trimming and J lost 7 bases; unmatched junction nucleotides: 18. From germline, CDR1 is MGHRA and CDR2 YSYEKL. The CDR3 loop spans 21 amino acids. CDR3 coding DNA: TGCGCCAGCAGCCAAAAAAGCCCGGGACTAGCGGGGGGTACCTCTGGGAATGAGCAGTTCTTC. This encodes CASSQKSPGLAGGTSGNEQFF.

The chain carries TRBV6-5 and TRBJ2-7; D is unclear. V dropped 2 bases and J dropped 2 bases, with 10 bases sitting between them. Looked up from germline, CDR1 is MNHEY and CDR2 is SVGAGI. CDR3 length: 14 amino acids. CDR3 sequence reads: CASSYGVGTYEQYF. The CDR3 DNA reads TGTGCCAGCAGTTACGGAGTCGGAACCTACGAGCAGTACTTC.

The chain uses TRBV5-1 and TRBJ2-7; D gene unclear. CDR1 and CDR2 from the germline V gene are SGHRS and YFSETQ. The CDR3 sequence is 13 residues long. V was shortened by 7 bases and J by 0 bases, with 11 bases between the two germline ends. Written as DNA, the CDR3 is TGCGCCAGCGGTAGGGTGGGCTCCTACGAGCAGTACTTC. It is translated as CASGRVGSYEQYF.

This clone was found once. The chain couples TRBV28 to TRBJ2-5, with 7 bases aligning to TRBD1. This CDR3 spans 13 amino acids. Germline CDR1 reads MDHEN; CDR2 reads SYDVKM. The ends lost 6 bases at V and 7 bases at J; junction bases unmatched: 8. DNA of the CDR3: TGTGCCAGCAGGCCGACAGGGTCGTGGACCCAGTACTTC. Amino acids: CASRPTGSWTQYF.

This rearrangement joins TRBV9 to TRBJ2-1, with a tentative D call TRBD2 (7 bases). V was trimmed by 1 base and J by 7 bases, leaving 15 bases between them. CDR3 length: 15 residues. The germline V gene has CDR1 SGDLS and CDR2 YYNGEE. CDR3 protein: CASSVFGGQKNEQFF. Written as DNA, the CDR3 is TGTGCCAGCAGCGTATTCGGGGGGCAAAAGAATGAGCAGTTCTTC.

This clone was seen more than once but under ten times. V and J are TRBV6-5 and TRBJ2-5; TRBD2 might be the D (6 bases). The J call is uncertain, as TRBJ2-7 better fits the DNA end. This CDR3 has 14 amino acids. CDR1 MNHEY and CDR2 SVGAGI come from the germline V gene. Here the CDR3 reads CASSYGGAAYEQYF. The CDR3 region has the DNA TGTGCCAGCAGTTACGGCGGGGCAGCCTACGAGCAGTACTTC.

The gene calls are TRBV28 and TRBJ2-1, with D unclear. Deletions cut 3 bases from V and 10 bases from J, with 19 bases between. Germline V lookup: CDR1 MDHEN, CDR2 SYDVKM. CDR3 length equals 15 residues. In nucleotides, the CDR3 is TGTGCCAGCAGTTTGATCTCTTCGAACAAAAGGGAGCAGTTCTTC. Translation: CASSLISSNKREQFF.

The chain uses TRBV28 and TRBJ2-7, with D possibly TRBD1 on 5 matching bases. V lost 4 bases to trimming and J lost 0 bases, with 13 bases between them. The CDR3 has 15 residues. CDR1 and CDR2 from the germline V gene are MDHEN and SYDVKM. The CDR3 sequence: CASSYWGRSSYEQYF. The CDR3 bases are TGTGCCAGCAGTTACTGGGGCAGGAGCTCCTACGAGCAGTACTTC.

The rearrangement joins TRBV7-9 to TRBJ1-2; 7 nucleotides agree with TRBD1. Germline V CDR1 and CDR2: SEHNR, FQNEAQ (reference sequence). The V and J ends lost 5 bases and 3 bases, in that order; junction bases with no gene match: 6. This CDR3 is 14 amino acids long. The CDR3 DNA sequence: TGTGCCAGCAGCCGCCGACAGGGTTACTATGGCTACACCTTC. This encodes CASSRRQGYYGYTF. Filled out from reference TRBV7-9 and TRBJ1-2, the complete variable domain reads DTGVSQNPRHKITKRGQNVTFRCDPISEHNRLYWYRQTLGQGPEFLTYFQNEAQLEKSRLLSDRFSAERPKGSFSTLEIQRTEQGDSAMYLCASSRRQGYYGYTFGSGTRLTVV.

The gene calls are TRBV5-6 and TRBJ2-5; D uncertain. The CDR3 has 13 residues. CDR1 is SGHDT and CDR2 is YYEEEE in the germline V gene. V shed 7 bases and J shed 4 bases, with 14 bases lying between them. CDR3 amino acids: CASLLWAGETQYF. The CDR3 DNA reads TGTGCCAGCCTACTGTGGGCCGGAGAGACCCAGTACTTC.